This TCR beta chain came from a study of human T cells and chemical hapten exposure. Findings and caveats of the study: Sensitizing with DPC caused no change in TCRs above 1 in 1000 frequency.

TCRdb processed the RACE reads anew with MiXCR; each CDR3 protein has one entry. The sample shows about 84,000 distinct CDR3 sequences, more than 10% of them seen only once. This clonotype has ten or more counts. The antigen is unknown. Trimming took off 3 bases at V and 5 bases at J, with 10 bases between the two ends. CDR1 is SNHLY and CDR2 is FYNNEI in the germline V gene. The CDR3 runs to 13 residues. Time point denoted: patch test 3, about 24 weeks after DPC sensitization. Specified treatment: therapeutic diphenylcyclopropenone sensitization with weekly scalp DPC. The clonotype comes from a woman aged 50 to 65 with alopecia areata. Some clones in this sample may be carry-over from other donors' samples. The V call is TRBV2, the J call TRBJ1-2, with D unclear. The specimen was whole blood, collected in connection with sensitization to the hapten diphenylcyclopropenone (DPC). CDR3 nucleotides: TGTGCCAGCAGTGAGGGAAGATCTTATGGCTACACCTTC. This codes for CASSEGRSYGYTF.